This record concerns one TCR beta chain sequence. The age range of participants was 18 to 89 years, with residence in approximately 25 US areas. Assignment of participants to cohorts was predicated upon participant-reported clinical history. These data originate in a study of blood T cell repertoires in COVID-19. Study at large: In Cohort 3, a recovered donor had either two negative PCRs, clearance, or symptom resolution.

Per the germline V gene, CDR1 is SGHRS and CDR2 is YFSETQ. This CDR3 has 14 amino acids. V lost 2 bases, J lost 8 bases, and 7 bases stayed unmatched. Method: immunoSEQ multiplex PCR; TCRdb's copy keeps in-frame clones and lacks some. The sample has under 150,000 clones; roughly 84% are singletons. The TCR sequence derives from a man aged 45-65 years in a cohort exposed to, infected with or recovered from COVID-19 (not recorded which). Sequencing input: PBMCs or T cells enriched from blood (not recorded which). The chain links TRBV5-1 to TRBJ2-1, with 7 nucleotides matching TRBD1. CDR3 DNA: TGCGCCAGCAGCTTAGGGGGCCTGGTTCATGAGCAGTTCTTC. Translation: CASSLGGLVHEQFF.